Sequencing of this T cell receptor beta chain was carried out in a study of CD8 T cell repertoires and HIV-1 epitope variants. At the level of the study: 1M T cells were kept uncultured as a baseline.

Some clones are missing from TCRdb's copy, which holds only in-frame ones; the method was immunoSEQ multiplex PCR. The data hold a few thousand clones, with roughly two thirds observed a single time. With V trimmed by 4 bases and J by 2 bases, 16 bases remained unmatched. The CDR3 loop spans 19 amino acids. CDR1 and CDR2 from the germline V gene are MNHNS and SASEGT. Study-wide findings and caveats: This assay reports beta chains of antigen-expanded cells, not T cell function.

For this clone: The antigen remains undetermined.

This receptor was taken from a male donor with HIV. The sample was cultured CD8+ T cells derived from PBMCs. J is TRBJ2-2 and V is TRBV6-1, with 7 bases lining up with TRBD1. The CDR3 sequence is CASSVTPFPGTDNTGELFF. CDR3 bases: TGTGCCAGCAGTGTGACGCCATTTCCCGGGACAGACAACACCGGGGAGCTGTTTTTT.